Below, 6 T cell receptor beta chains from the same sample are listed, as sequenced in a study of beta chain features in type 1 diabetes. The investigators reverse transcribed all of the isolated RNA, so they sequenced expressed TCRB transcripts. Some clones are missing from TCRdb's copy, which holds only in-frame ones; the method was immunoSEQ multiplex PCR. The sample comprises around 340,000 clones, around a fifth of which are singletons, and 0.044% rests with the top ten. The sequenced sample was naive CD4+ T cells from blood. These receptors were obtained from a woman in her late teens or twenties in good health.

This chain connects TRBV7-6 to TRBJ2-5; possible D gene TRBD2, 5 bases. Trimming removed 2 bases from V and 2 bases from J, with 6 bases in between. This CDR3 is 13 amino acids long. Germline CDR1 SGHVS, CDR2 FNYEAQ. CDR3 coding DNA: TGTGCCAGCAGCTTACGGAGGCAAGAGACCCAGTACTTC. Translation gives CASSLRRQETQYF.

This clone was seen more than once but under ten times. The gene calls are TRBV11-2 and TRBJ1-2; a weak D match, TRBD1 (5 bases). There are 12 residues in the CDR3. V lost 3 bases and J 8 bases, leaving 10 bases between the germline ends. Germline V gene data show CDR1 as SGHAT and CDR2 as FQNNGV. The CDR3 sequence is CASSFQGWGYTF. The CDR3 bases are TGTGCCAGCAGCTTCCAGGGTTGGGGCTACACCTTC.

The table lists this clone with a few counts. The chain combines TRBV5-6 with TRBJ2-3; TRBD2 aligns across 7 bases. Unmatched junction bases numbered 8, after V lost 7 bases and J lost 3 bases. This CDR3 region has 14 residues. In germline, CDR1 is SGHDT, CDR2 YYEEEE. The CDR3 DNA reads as TGTGCCAGCGCCACCTCGGGGGGTACAGATACGCAGTATTTT. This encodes CASATSGGTDTQYF. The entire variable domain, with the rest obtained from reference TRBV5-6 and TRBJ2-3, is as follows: DAGVTQSPTHLIKTRGQQVTLRCSPKSGHDTVSWYQQALGQGPQFIFQYYEEEERQRGNFPDRFSGHQFPNYSSELNVNALLLGDSALYLCASATSGGTDTQYFGPGTRLTVL.

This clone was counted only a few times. Written as DNA, the CDR3 is TGTGCCAGCCAGCGGGAGGGGATCGGATATACGCAGTATTTT. The encoded protein is CASQREGIGYTQYF. The chain joins TRBV19 to TRBJ2-3; 10 positions agree with TRBD2. This CDR3 has 14 amino acids. Per germline, CDR1 LNHDA and CDR2 SQIVND (reference sequence). V trimming: 9 bases; J trimming: 7 bases; junction bases outside the gene matches: 10. The full variable domain, its missing parts supplied by reference TRBV19 and TRBJ2-3, is DGGITQSPKYLFRKEGQNVTLSCEQNLNHDAMYWYRQDPGQGLRLIYYSQIVNDFQKGDIAEGYSVSREKKESFPLTVTSAQKNPTAFYLCASQREGIGYTQYFGPGTRLTVL.

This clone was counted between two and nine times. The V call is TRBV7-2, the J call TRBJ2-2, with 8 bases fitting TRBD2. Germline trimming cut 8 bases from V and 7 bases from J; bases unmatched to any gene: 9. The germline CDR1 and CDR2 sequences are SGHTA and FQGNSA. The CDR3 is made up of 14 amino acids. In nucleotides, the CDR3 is TGTGCCAGCTGGAGCGGGAGTCGGATCGGGGAGCTGTTTTTT. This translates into CASWSGSRIGELFF.

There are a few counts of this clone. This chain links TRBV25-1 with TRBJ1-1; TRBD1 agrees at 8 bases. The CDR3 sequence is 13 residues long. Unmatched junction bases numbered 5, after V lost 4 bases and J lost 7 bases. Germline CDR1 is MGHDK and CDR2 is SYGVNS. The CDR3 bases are TGTGCCAGCAGTGTGACAGGGGCCAGTGAAGCTTTCTTT. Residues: CASSVTGASEAFF. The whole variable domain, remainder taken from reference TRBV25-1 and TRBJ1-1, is EADIYQTPRYLVIGTGKKITLECSQTMGHDKMYWYQQDPGMELHLIHYSYGVNSTEKGDLSSESTVSRIRTEHFPLTLESARPSHTSQYLCASSVTGASEAFFGQGTRLTVV.